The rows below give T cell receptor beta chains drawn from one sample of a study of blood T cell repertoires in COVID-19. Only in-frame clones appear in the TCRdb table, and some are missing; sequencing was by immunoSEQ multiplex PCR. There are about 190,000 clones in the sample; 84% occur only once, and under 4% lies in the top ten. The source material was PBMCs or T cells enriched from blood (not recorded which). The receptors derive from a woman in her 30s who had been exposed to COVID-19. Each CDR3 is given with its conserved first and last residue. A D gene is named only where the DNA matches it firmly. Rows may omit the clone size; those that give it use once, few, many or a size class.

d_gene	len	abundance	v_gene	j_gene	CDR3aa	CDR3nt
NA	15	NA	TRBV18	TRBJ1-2	CASSPEKGANYGYTF	TGTGCCAGCTCACCAGAGAAGGGGGCTAACTATGGCTACACCTTC
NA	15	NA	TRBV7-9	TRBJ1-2	CASSSRTATNYGYTF	TGTGCCAGCAGCTCGAGGACAGCGACTAACTATGGCTACACCTTC
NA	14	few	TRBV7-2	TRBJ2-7	CASSLAEGSYEQYF	TGTGCCAGCAGCTTAGCCGAGGGTTCCTACGAGCAGTACTTC
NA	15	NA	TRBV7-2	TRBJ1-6	CASSLAGAHNSPLHF	TGTGCCAGCAGCTTAGCAGGGGCCCATAATTCACCCCTCCACTTT
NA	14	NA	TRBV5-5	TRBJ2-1	CASSKARAGNEQFF	TGTGCCAGCAGTAAGGCCAGGGCTGGCAATGAGCAGTTCTTC
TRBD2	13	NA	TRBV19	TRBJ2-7	CASSSGGGYEQYF	TGTGCCAGTAGTTCGGGGGGAGGCTACGAGCAGTACTTC
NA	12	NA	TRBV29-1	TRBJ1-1	CSVRAGDTEAFF	TGCAGCGTTCGGGCGGGGGACACTGAAGCTTTCTTT
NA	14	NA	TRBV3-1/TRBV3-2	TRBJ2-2	CASSVARGTGELFF	TGTGCCAGCAGCGTGGCCCGTGGTACCGGGGAGCTGTTTTTT
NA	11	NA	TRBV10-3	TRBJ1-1	CAVGTDTEAFF	TGTGCCGTCGGAACAGACACTGAAGCTTTCTTT
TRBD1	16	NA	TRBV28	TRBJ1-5	CASSFDRGPDNQPQHF	TGTGCCAGCAGTTTTGACAGGGGACCGGATAATCAGCCCCAGCATTTT
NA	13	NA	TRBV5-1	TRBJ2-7	CASSITLDYEQYF	TGCGCCAGCAGCATCACCCTAGACTACGAGCAGTACTTC
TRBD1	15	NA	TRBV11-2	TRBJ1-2	CASSLGPDRGGGYTF	TGTGCCAGCAGCTTGGGCCCGGACAGGGGTGGCGGCTACACCTTC
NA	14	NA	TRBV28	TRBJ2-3	CASSPQAGGDTQYF	TGTGCCAGCAGTCCACAAGCAGGGGGGGATACGCAGTATTTT
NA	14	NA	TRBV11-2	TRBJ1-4	CASSLGPTNEKLFF	TGTGCCAGCAGCTTAGGGCCAACTAATGAAAAACTGTTTTTT
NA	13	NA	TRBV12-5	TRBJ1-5	CASGLAGDQPQHF	TGTGCTAGTGGTTTAGCAGGGGATCAGCCCCAGCATTTT
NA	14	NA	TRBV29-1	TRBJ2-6	CSVDRDPGANVLTF	TGCAGCGTTGACCGGGATCCGGGGGCCAACGTCCTGACTTTC
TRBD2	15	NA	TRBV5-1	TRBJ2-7	CASSPAVAGGNEQYF	TGCGCCAGCAGCCCCGCGGTAGCGGGAGGTAACGAGCAGTACTTC
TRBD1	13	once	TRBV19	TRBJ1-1	CASSVQGGTEAFF	TGTGCCAGTAGTGTTCAGGGGGGCACTGAAGCTTTCTTT
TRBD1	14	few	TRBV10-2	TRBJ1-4	CASSGQGRSEKLFF	TGCGCCAGCAGCGGACAGGGACGGAGTGAAAAACTGTTTTTT
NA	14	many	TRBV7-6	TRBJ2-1	CASSLALAHNEQFF	TGTGCCAGCAGCTTAGCGCTAGCACACAATGAGCAGTTCTTC
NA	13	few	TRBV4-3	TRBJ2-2	CASSQDGTGELFF	TGCGCCAGCAGCCAAGACGGCACCGGGGAGCTGTTTTTT
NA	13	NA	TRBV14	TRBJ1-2	CASSPGAVYGYTF	TGTGCCAGCAGCCCAGGGGCCGTCTATGGCTACACCTTC
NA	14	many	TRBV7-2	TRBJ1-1	CASSRVVGASEAFF	TGTGCCAGCAGCCGTGTAGTGGGGGCTTCCGAAGCTTTCTTT
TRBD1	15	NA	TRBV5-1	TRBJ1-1	CASSQGTGFSYPAFF	TGCGCCAGCAGCCAAGGGACAGGATTCTCCTATCCAGCTTTCTTT
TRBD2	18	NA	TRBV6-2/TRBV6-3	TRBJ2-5	CASSSPGLAGEFQETQYF	TGTGCCAGCAGTTCCCCGGGACTAGCGGGGGAGTTCCAAGAGACCCAGTACTTC
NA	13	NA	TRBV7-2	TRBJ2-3	CASSFRGGDTQYF	TGTGCCAGCAGCTTCAGGGGAGGGGATACGCAGTATTTT
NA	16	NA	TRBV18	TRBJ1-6	CASSPTQGVGNSPLHF	TGTGCCAGCTCACCAACCCAGGGCGTAGGAAATTCACCCCTCCACTTT
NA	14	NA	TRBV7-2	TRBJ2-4	CASSLRQGKGIQYF	TGTGCCAGCAGCTTAAGGCAGGGGAAGGGCATTCAGTACTTC
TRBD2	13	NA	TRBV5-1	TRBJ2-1	CASRGGSGDEQFF	TGCGCCAGCCGAGGCGGGAGTGGCGATGAGCAGTTCTTC
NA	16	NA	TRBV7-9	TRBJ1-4	CASSSARGFANEKLFF	TGTGCCAGCAGCAGCGCTAGGGGTTTCGCTAATGAAAAACTGTTTTTT
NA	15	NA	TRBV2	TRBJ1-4	CASSELSSTNEKLFF	TGTGCCAGCAGTGAATTGTCGTCAACTAATGAAAAACTGTTTTTT
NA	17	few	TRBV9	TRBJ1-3	CASSDPTAPASGNTIYF	TGTGCCAGCAGCGACCCGACAGCTCCCGCCTCTGGAAACACCATATATTTT